Shown below are 8 T cell receptor beta chains from a single sample sequenced in a study of shared clonotypes between healthy human individuals (dated by TCRdb to the early 2020s). The method behind the library was the immunoSEQ multiplex PCR assay. Held by TCRdb, this immuneACCESS table contains in-frame sequences only and omits some clones. Under half of the omission traces to an unresolved V gene where checked; the cause of the rest is unknown. This sample lists about 490,000 clones; over 70% were detected once. Clones ranked in the top ten supply about an eighth of the sample. Source material: PBMCs. The receptors were gathered from a woman in her thirties or forties in good health. Some clones in this sample may be carry-over from other donors' samples.

V and J are TRBV7-2 and TRBJ1-1; D unclear. V lost 5 bases, J lost 1 base, and 8 bases lay in between. CDR3 length equals 13 residues. CDR1 is SGHTA, CDR2 FQGNSA, per germline. This CDR3 reads CASSQVANTEAFF. The CDR3 DNA follows: TGTGCCAGCAGCCAGGTCGCGAACACTGAAGCTTTCTTT.

V usage is TRBV28 and J usage is TRBJ1-1; 9 nucleotides align to TRBD1. This CDR3 has 16 amino acids. V trimming: 6 bases; J trimming: 4 bases; junction bases outside the gene matches: 12. Germline CDR1 is MDHEN and CDR2 is SYDVKM. The CDR3 coding sequence is TGTGCCAGCAGCCCGGGGGGACAGGGAGATCGCACTGAAGCTTTCTTT. This encodes CASSPGGQGDRTEAFF.

The V call is TRBV6-5, the J call TRBJ2-7; D is unresolved. The CDR3 runs to 11 residues. The V gene's germline CDR1 is MNHEY and CDR2 SVGAGI. V gave up 5 bases and J gave up 5 bases, with 7 bases separating them. For the CDR3, the DNA is TGTGCCAGCAGTGACGGTGACGAGCAGTACTTC. It translates to CASSDGDEQYF.

Only one count was recorded for this clone. The CDR3 spells CASSPTGASYNEQFF. In DNA form, the CDR3 reads TGTGCCAGCAGTCCGACCGGAGCCTCCTACAATGAGCAGTTCTTC. The chain carries TRBV27 and TRBJ2-1; D gene unclear. This CDR3 region has 15 residues. Germline CDR1 MNHEY, CDR2 SMNVEV (reference sequence). V lost 5 bases and J 0 bases, leaving 11 bases between the germline ends.

The chain couples TRBV9 to TRBJ1-3; no clear D gene. Germline CDR1 reads SGDLS; CDR2 reads YYNGEE. This CDR3 has 15 amino acids. Trimming took off 0 bases at V and 7 bases at J, with 14 bases between the two ends. The CDR3 DNA reads TGTGCCAGCAGCGTAGGGGGTGCCTCCGCGAACACCATATATTTT. Encoded protein: CASSVGGASANTIYF.

This clone occurred once. With a far larger clone one base away, a read error is the likely cause. V and J are TRBV7-2 and TRBJ1-1; 7 bases line up with TRBD1. Germline V gene data show CDR1 as SGHTA and CDR2 as FQGNSA. The length of the CDR3 is 13 residues. The CDR3 DNA is TGTGCCGGCAGCGTATGGGACAGCACTGAAGCTTTCTTT. Translating gives CAGSVWDSTEAFF. The full variable domain, in which reference TRBV7-2 and TRBJ1-1 provide the parts outside the CDR3, is GAGVSQSPSNKVTEKGKDVELRCDPISGHTALYWYRQSLGQGLEFLIYFQGNSAPDKSGLPSDRFSAERTGGSVSTLTIQRTQQEDSAVYLCAGSVWDSTEAFFGQGTRLTVV.

J is TRBJ2-5 and V is TRBV15, with 9 nucleotides matching TRBD2. The CDR3 extends over 15 amino acids. Unmatched junction bases numbered 3, after V lost 0 bases and J lost 4 bases. The germline V gene has CDR1 LNHNV and CDR2 YYDKDF (reference sequence). CDR3: CATSRDPTSGETQYF. The CDR3, as DNA: TGTGCCACCAGCAGAGATCCGACTAGCGGAGAGACCCAGTACTTC.

With regard to this clone: A far larger clone is only one base removed, so a read error is likely. The rearrangement joins TRBV2 to TRBJ2-2; D is ambiguous. The germline V gene encodes CDR1 SNHLY and CDR2 FYNNEI. The CDR3 is made up of 12 amino acids. CDR3 in amino acids: CAGRYYTGELFF. The CDR3 coding sequence is TGTGCCGGCAGATACTATACCGGGGAGCTGTTTTTT. Full variable domain (outside the CDR3, taken from reference TRBV2 and TRBJ2-2): EPEVTQTPSHQVTQMGQEVILRCVPISNHLYFYWYRQILGQKVEFLVSFYNNEISEKSEIFDDQFSVERPDGSNFTLKIRSTKLEDSAMYFCAGRYYTGELFFGEGSRLTVL.